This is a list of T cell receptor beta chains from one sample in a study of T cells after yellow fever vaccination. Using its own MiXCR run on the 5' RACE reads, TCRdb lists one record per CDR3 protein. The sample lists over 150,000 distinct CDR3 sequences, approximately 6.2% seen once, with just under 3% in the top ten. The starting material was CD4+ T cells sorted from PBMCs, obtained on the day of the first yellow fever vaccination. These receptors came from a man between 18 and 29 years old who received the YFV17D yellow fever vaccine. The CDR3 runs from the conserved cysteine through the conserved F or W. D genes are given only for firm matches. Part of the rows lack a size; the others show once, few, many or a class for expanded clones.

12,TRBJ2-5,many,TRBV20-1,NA,TGCAGTTGCTTAGGCTCCGCAGAGACCCAGTACTTC,CSCLGSAETQYF
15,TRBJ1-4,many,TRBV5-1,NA,TGCGCCAGCAGCTTCTTTCCCGGTGAGGATGAAAAACTGTTTTTT,CASSFFPGEDEKLFF
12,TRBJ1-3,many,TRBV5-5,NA,TGTGCCAGCAGCTTAGTTCGGAACACCATATATTTT,CASSLVRNTIYF
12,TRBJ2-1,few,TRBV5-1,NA,TGCGCCAGCAGCCCAGAGGACTTTCCCCAGTTCTTC,CASSPEDFPQFF
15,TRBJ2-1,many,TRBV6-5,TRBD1,TGTGCCAGCAGTTACTCGACAGGGGTGGGCAATGAGCAGTTCTTC,CASSYSTGVGNEQFF
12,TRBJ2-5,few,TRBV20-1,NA,TGCAGTGCTAGGCTAGCCCCAGAGACCCAGTACTTC,CSARLAPETQYF
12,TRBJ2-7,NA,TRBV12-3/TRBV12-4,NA,TGTGCCAGCAGTTTACTCCTATGGGAGCAGTACTTC,CASSLLLWEQYF
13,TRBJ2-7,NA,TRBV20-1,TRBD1,TGCAGTGCTCCAATTGGGACAGGGGACGAGCAGTACTTC,CSAPIGTGDEQYF
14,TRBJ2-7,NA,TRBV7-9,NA,TGTGCCAGCAGCTCCGGACGGACCTCCTACGAGCAGTACTTC,CASSSGRTSYEQYF
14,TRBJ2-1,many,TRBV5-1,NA,TGCGCCAGCAGCTTGGGGGCCCAAGACAATGAGCAGTTCTTC,CASSLGAQDNEQFF
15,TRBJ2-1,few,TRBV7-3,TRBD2,TGTGCCAGCAGCGAAACTAGCGGGGGGTACAATGAGCAGTTCTTC,CASSETSGGYNEQFF
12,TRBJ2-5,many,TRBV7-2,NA,TGTGCCAGCACCCCGGTGAAGGGGACCCAGTACTTC,CASTPVKGTQYF
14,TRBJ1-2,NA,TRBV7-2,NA,TGTGCCAGCAGCCCGGGGCCTACCAACTATGGCTACACCTTC,CASSPGPTNYGYTF
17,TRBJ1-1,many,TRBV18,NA,TGTGCCAGCTCACCACAGAGTGATACAGGGATGAACACTGAAGCTTTCTTT,CASSPQSDTGMNTEAFF
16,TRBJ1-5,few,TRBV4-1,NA,TGCGCCAGCAGCCAAGATCCGGGGGGCGAAGGTCAGCCCCAGCATTTT,CASSQDPGGEGQPQHF
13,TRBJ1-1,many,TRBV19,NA,TGTGCCAGTAGTATCGGAGAGAGAGGAGTGGCTTTCTTT,CASSIGERGVAFF
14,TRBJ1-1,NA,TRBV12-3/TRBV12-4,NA,TGTGCCAGCAATTTACACGGTGGGAACACTGAAGCTTTCTTT,CASNLHGGNTEAFF
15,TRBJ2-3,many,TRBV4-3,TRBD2,TGCGCCAGCAGCGTAACTAGCGGGAGCACAGATACGCAGTATTTT,CASSVTSGSTDTQYF
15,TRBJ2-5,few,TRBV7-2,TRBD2,TGTGCCAGCAGCCAAACTAGCGGGCCCCTTGAGACCCAGTACTTC,CASSQTSGPLETQYF
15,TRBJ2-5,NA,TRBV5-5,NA,TGTGCCAGCAGCTTGGGCCGGGGGCGCCTAGAGACCCAGTACTTC,CASSLGRGRLETQYF
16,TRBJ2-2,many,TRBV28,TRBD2,TGTGCCAGCAGTTCCCCGGGAGGGGGTAAAACCGGGGAGCTGTTTTTT,CASSSPGGGKTGELFF
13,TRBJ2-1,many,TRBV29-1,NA,TGCAGCGTTGGAGGACGTTTCTACAATGAGCAGTTCTTC,CSVGGRFYNEQFF
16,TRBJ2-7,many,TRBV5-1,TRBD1,TGCGCCAGCAGCTTGTCCTTCGGGACAGGGAGGCACGAGCAGTACTTC,CASSLSFGTGRHEQYF
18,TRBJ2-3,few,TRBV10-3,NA,TGTGCCATCAGTGAGCGACCTGGGTCAGCCGCTAGCACAGATACGCAGTATTTT,CAISERPGSAASTDTQYF
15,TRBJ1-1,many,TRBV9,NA,TGTGCCAGCAGCGTCGGCGGGCTCACGAACACTGAAGCTTTCTTT,CASSVGGLTNTEAFF